This entry lists 18 T cell receptor beta chains sequenced from one sample in a study of T cell responses to AZD1222 COVID-19 vaccine. Profiled with immunoSEQ multiplex PCR; TCRdb holds only in-frame clones, not every one. Among about 94,000 clones listed, 70% to 90% were seen once. The sample here was peripheral blood, taken on day 0 of AZD1222 vaccination. The receptors originated from an adult in good health.

This clone was counted once. This sequence joins TRBV3-1 (or the pseudogene TRBV3-2) and TRBJ2-1; 10 nucleotides match TRBD1. V lost 4 bases and J lost 1; bases outside the gene matches: 4. The germline CDR1 and CDR2 sequences are LGHDT and YNNKEL (reference sequence). This CDR3 comprises 16 residues. The CDR3 loop reads CASSPTGGLSYNEQFF. DNA for the CDR3: TGTGCCAGCAGCCCGACAGGGGGCCTTTCCTACAATGAGCAGTTCTTC.

The chain uses TRBV23-1 and TRBJ1-5; D might be TRBD1 (5 bases). TRBV23-1 is classed as an ORF, of uncertain function. This CDR3 has 17 amino acids. V shed 0 bases and J shed 0 bases, with 12 bases lying between them. CDR3 protein: CASSQSQTGPSNQPQHF. The DNA for the CDR3 is TGCGCCAGCAGTCAATCCCAAACAGGACCTAGCAATCAGCCCCAGCATTTT.

This clone has a handful of counts. This rearrangement joins TRBV28 to TRBJ1-1, with a weak D call TRBD1 (6 bases). Germline loops: CDR1 MDHEN, CDR2 SYDVKM. The CDR3 has 15 residues. V was shortened by 1 base and J by 1 base, with 10 bases between the two germline ends. The CDR3 coding sequence is TGTGCCAGCAGTTTATCCAGGGGAGGGAACACTGAAGCTTTCTTT. Residues: CASSLSRGGNTEAFF.

In regard to this clone: Other DNA sequences within the sample encode an identical CDR3. The chain recombines TRBV18 with TRBJ1-5, with 7 positions matching TRBD1. The length of the CDR3 is 15 residues. Trimming cost V 3 bases and J 1 base; bases outside gene matches: 3. Germline values: CDR1 KGHSH, CDR2 LQKENI. The DNA of the CDR3 is TGTGCCAGCTCACCCGGGACAGCCAGCAATCAGCCCCAGCATTTT. Translating gives CASSPGTASNQPQHF.

V usage is TRBV25-1 and J usage is TRBJ2-1, with D possibly TRBD2 on 6 matching bases. The V gene's germline CDR1 is MGHDK and CDR2 SYGVNS. The germline V and J ends were trimmed by 4 bases and 0 bases, with 10 bases remaining between them. This CDR3 contains 15 residues. CDR3 in DNA: TGTGCCAGCAGTGCCGGGACTCTCTCCTACAATGAGCAGTTCTTC. It codes for CASSAGTLSYNEQFF. The whole variable domain, filled in from reference TRBV25-1 and TRBJ2-1, reads EADIYQTPRYLVIGTGKKITLECSQTMGHDKMYWYQQDPGMELHLIHYSYGVNSTEKGDLSSESTVSRIRTEHFPLTLESARPSHTSQYLCASSAGTLSYNEQFFGPGTRLTVL.

The chain recombines TRBV12-3 or TRBV12-4 with TRBJ1-1; 7 bases map to TRBD1. The CDR3 sequence is 13 residues long. V trimming: 7 bases; J trimming: 4 bases; junction bases outside the gene matches: 6. The CDR3 loop is CASTTTGTTEAFF. Here the CDR3 DNA reads TGTGCCAGCACCACGACAGGGACCACTGAAGCTTTCTTT.

V usage is TRBV5-1 and J usage is TRBJ2-5, with D perhaps being TRBD1 or TRBD2 (5 bases each). Looked up from germline, CDR1 is SGHRS and CDR2 is YFSETQ. The CDR3 contains 19 residues. The ends were cut back, 0 bases at V and 1 base at J, with 22 bases in the middle. CDR3 sequence (DNA): TGCGCCAGCAGCTTGGAAGCTAGGGCAGCCGGGACCATCCAAGAGACCCAGTACTTC. The encoded protein is CASSLEARAAGTIQETQYF.

The genes are TRBV25-1 and TRBJ1-1; D gene ambiguous. V dropped 4 bases and J dropped 1 base, with 4 bases sitting between them. This CDR3 region has 12 residues. Germline lookup yields CDR1 MGHDK and CDR2 SYGVNS. The CDR3 region has the DNA TGTGCCAGCAGTGGGTCGAACACTGAAGCTTTCTTT. Amino acids: CASSGSNTEAFF.

The chain combines TRBV15 with TRBJ1-4; D might be TRBD1 (5 bases). Trimming removed 3 bases from V and 5 bases from J, with 16 bases in between. The germline CDR1 and CDR2 sequences are LNHNV and YYDKDF (reference sequence). The CDR3 loop spans 16 amino acids. CDR3 sequence (DNA): TGTGCCACCAGCAGTAGGCCCGGGGGTAACAATGAAAAACTGTTTTTT. This translates into CATSSRPGGNNEKLFF.

V and J are TRBV27 and TRBJ1-5, with TRBD1 as a possible D gene (5 bases). From germline, CDR1 is MNHEY and CDR2 SMNVEV (reference sequence). V dropped 5 bases and J dropped 3 bases, with 11 bases sitting between them. This CDR3 spans 14 amino acids. CDR3 nucleotides: TGTGCCAGCAGTAAACCGGGGACCAATCAGCCCCAGCATTTT. It translates to CASSKPGTNQPQHF.

This clone was observed a single time. This chain joins TRBV6-5 and TRBJ2-3; 8 bases agree with TRBD1. CDR3 length: 15 residues. With V trimmed by 6 bases and J by 3 bases, 8 bases remained unmatched. Per germline, CDR1 MNHEY and CDR2 SVGAGI. The chain's CDR3 is CASRVGQGITDTQYF. CDR3 bases: TGTGCCAGCAGGGTAGGACAGGGAATAACAGATACGCAGTATTTT.

The chain recombines TRBV19 with TRBJ1-2; TRBD1 aligns across 9 bases. Germline CDR1 and CDR2: LNHDA and SQIVND (reference sequence). Trimming at V came to 3 bases and at J to 2 bases, leaving 4 bases not matched to a gene. The CDR3 extends over 15 amino acids. CDR3 sequence (DNA): TGTGCCAGTAGTATGGGGGACAGGGAAAACTATGGCTACACCTTC. It is translated as CASSMGDRENYGYTF.

The chain combines TRBV28 with TRBJ1-1; D might be TRBD1 (5 bases). V was trimmed by 7 bases and J by 0 bases, leaving 15 bases between them. The CDR3 is 15 residues long. Germline values: CDR1 MDHEN, CDR2 SYDVKM. The CDR3 bases are TGTGCCAGCAATTTCATGGGGGGAGTGAACACTGAAGCTTTCTTT. Translation gives CASNFMGGVNTEAFF.

The gene calls are TRBV19 and TRBJ1-2, with 8 bases aligning to TRBD1. V trimming: 11 bases; J trimming: 2 bases; junction bases outside the gene matches: 10. Germline assignment: CDR1 LNHDA and CDR2 SQIVND (reference sequence). This CDR3 is 14 amino acids long. CDR3 amino acids: CASSGRQGNYGYTF. The CDR3 DNA is TGTGCCTCCTCAGGGCGACAGGGGAACTATGGCTACACCTTC. Full variable domain (remainder filled in from reference TRBV19 and TRBJ1-2): DGGITQSPKYLFRKEGQNVTLSCEQNLNHDAMYWYRQDPGQGLRLIYYSQIVNDFQKGDIAEGYSVSREKKESFPLTVTSAQKNPTAFYLCASSGRQGNYGYTFGSGTRLTVV.

This rearrangement joins TRBV3-1 (or the pseudogene TRBV3-2) to TRBJ2-3, with 10 bases aligning to TRBD2. The V gene's germline CDR1 is LGHDT and CDR2 YNNKEL (reference sequence). The length of the CDR3 is 15 residues. The J segment lost 2 bases and the V segment lost 4 bases, leaving 3 bases of the junction unmatched. CDR3 DNA sequence: TGTGCCAGCAGCCTTGGACTAGCGGCCACAGATACGCAGTATTTT. This encodes CASSLGLAATDTQYF.

J is TRBJ2-2 and V is TRBV12-2; the table's D call, TRBD2, was not checked against the DNA. TRBV12-2 is marked as a pseudogene. The CDR3 spans 17 residues. The CDR3 loop reads CASRLELSGGATGELFF. The DNA for the CDR3 is TGTGCAAGTCGCTTAGAGTTAAGCGGGGGGGCCACCGGGGAGCTGTTTTTT.

This chain connects TRBV5-1 to TRBJ2-1; 9 bases are shared with TRBD1. V gave up 3 bases and J gave up 5 bases; unmatched junction bases: 6. CDR1 and CDR2 from the germline V gene are SGHRS and YFSETQ. The CDR3 is 15 residues long. The CDR3 spells CASSWHRGPHNEQFF. The CDR3 nucleotides read TGCGCCAGCAGCTGGCACAGGGGGCCACACAATGAGCAGTTCTTC.

The chain carries TRBV7-2 and TRBJ2-1; D gene unclear. The germline CDR1 and CDR2 sequences are SGHTA and FQGNSA. The CDR3 is 13 amino acids. The germline V and J ends were trimmed by 7 bases and 6 bases, with 13 bases remaining between them. The CDR3 protein is CASITLPGNEQFF. The CDR3 nucleotides are TGTGCCAGCATAACTCTCCCGGGCAATGAGCAGTTCTTC.